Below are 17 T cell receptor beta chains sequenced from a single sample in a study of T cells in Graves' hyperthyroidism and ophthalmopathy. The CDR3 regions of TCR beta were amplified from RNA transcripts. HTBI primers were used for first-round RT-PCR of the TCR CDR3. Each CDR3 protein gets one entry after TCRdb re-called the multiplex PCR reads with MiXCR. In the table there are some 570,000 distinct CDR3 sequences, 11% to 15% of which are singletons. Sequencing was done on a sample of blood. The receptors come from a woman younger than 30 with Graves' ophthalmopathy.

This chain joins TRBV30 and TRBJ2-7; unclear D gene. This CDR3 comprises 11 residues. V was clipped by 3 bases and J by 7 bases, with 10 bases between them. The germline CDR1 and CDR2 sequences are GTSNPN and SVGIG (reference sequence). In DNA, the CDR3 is TGTGCCTGGAGCCTCAGTAAGGAGCAGTACTTC. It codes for CAWSLSKEQYF.

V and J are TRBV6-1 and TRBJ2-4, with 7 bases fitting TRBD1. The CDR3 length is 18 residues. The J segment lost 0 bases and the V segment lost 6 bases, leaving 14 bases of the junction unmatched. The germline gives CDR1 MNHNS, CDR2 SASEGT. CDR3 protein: CASRPRLRQGLAKNIQYF. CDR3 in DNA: TGTGCCAGCAGACCCAGACTAAGACAGGGCCTAGCCAAAAACATTCAGTACTTC.

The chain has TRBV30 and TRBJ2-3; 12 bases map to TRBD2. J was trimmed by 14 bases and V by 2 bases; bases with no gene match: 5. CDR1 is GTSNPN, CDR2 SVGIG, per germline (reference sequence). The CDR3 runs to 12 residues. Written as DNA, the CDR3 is TGTGCCTGGAGTTCGACTAGCGGGAGAAGGTATTTT. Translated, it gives CAWSSTSGRRYF. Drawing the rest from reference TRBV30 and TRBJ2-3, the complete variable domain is SQTIHQWPATLVQPVGSPLSLECTVEGTSNPNLYWYRQAAGRGLQLLFYSVGIGQISSEVPQNLSASRPQDRQFILSSKKLLLSDSGFYLCAWSSTSGRRYFGPGTRLTVL.

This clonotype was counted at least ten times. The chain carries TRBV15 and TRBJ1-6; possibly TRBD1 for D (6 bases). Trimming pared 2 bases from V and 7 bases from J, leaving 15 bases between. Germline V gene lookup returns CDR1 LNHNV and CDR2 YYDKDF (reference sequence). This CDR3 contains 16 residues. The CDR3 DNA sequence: TGTGCCACCAGCAGACCCTACCAGACAGGCAATTCACCCCTCCACTTT. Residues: CATSRPYQTGNSPLHF.

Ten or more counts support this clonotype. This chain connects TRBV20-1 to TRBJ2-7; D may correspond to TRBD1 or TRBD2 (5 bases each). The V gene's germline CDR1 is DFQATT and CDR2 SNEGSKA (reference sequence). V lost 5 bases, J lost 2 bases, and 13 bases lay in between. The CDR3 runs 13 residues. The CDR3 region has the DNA TGCAGTGCTGCTGAGGGGTCTGCCTACGAGCAGTACTTC. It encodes CSAAEGSAYEQYF.

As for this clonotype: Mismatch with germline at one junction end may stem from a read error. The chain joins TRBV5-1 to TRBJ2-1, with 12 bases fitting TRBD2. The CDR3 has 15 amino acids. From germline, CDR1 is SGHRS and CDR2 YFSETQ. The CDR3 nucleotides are TGTGCCAGCAGCCCACTAGCGGGAGGCGACAATGAGCAGTCCTTC. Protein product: CASSPLAGGDNEQSF.

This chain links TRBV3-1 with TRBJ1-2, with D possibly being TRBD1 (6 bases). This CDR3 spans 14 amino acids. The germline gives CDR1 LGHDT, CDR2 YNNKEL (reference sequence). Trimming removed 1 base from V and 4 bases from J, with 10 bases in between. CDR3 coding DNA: TGTGCCAGCAGCCAAGGAGGGACATGCTATGGCTACACCTTC. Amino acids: CASSQGGTCYGYTF.

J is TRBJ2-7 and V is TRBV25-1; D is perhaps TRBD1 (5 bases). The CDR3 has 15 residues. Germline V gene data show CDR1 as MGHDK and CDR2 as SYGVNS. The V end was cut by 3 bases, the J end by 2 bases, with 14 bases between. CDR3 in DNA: TGTGCCAGCAGTGATGACAGCTCGATTGCCTACGAGCAGTACTTC. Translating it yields CASSDDSSIAYEQYF.

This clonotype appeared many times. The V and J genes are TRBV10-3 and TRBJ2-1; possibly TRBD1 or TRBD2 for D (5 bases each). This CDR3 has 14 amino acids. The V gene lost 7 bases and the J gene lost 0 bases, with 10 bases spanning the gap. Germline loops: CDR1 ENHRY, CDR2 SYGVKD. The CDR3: CAITRDVSYNEQFF. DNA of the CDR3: TGTGCCATCACTAGGGACGTCTCCTACAATGAGCAGTTCTTC.

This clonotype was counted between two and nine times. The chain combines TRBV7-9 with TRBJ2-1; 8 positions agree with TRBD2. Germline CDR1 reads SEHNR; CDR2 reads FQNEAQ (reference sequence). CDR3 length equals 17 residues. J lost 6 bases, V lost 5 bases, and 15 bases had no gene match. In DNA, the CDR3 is TGTGCCAGCAGCCCACAGACTAGCGCTTTATCTCGCAATGAGCAGTTCTTC. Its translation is CASSPQTSALSRNEQFF.

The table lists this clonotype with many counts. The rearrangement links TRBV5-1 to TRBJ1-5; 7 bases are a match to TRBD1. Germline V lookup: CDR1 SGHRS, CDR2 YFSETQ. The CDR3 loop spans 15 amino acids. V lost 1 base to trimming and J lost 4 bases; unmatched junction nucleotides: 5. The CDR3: CASSLTGDRNQPQHF. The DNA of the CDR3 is TGCGCCAGCAGCTTGACAGGGGATCGGAATCAGCCCCAGCATTTT.

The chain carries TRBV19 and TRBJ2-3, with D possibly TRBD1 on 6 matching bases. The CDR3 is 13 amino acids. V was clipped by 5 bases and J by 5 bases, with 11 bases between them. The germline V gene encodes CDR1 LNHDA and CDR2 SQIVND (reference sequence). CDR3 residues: CASSPSRGDTQYF. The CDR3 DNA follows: TGTGCCAGTAGTCCTAGCAGGGGAGATACGCAGTATTTT. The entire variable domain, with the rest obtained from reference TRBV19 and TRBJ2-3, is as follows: DGGITQSPKYLFRKEGQNVTLSCEQNLNHDAMYWYRQDPGQGLRLIYYSQIVNDFQKGDIAEGYSVSREKKESFPLTVTSAQKNPTAFYLCASSPSRGDTQYFGPGTRLTVL.

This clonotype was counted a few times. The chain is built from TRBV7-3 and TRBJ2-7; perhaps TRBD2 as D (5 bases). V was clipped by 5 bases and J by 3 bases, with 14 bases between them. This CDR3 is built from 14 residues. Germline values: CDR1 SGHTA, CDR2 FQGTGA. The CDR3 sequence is CASSPDPAGYEQYF. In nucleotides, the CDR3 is TGTGCCAGCAGCCCGGACCCGGCGGGCTACGAGCAGTACTTC.

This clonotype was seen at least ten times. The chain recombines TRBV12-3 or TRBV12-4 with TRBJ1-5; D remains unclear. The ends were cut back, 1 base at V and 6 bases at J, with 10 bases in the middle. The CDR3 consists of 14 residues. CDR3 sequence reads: CASSLGARTQPQHF. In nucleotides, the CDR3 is TGTGCCAGCAGTTTAGGGGCGAGGACTCAGCCCCAGCATTTT.

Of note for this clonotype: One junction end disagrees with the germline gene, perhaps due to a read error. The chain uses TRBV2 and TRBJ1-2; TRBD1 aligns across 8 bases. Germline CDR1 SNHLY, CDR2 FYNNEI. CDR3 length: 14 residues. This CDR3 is CAGSVSGQVYGYTF. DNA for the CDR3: TGTGCCGGCAGTGTATCGGGACAGGTCTATGGCTACACCTTC.

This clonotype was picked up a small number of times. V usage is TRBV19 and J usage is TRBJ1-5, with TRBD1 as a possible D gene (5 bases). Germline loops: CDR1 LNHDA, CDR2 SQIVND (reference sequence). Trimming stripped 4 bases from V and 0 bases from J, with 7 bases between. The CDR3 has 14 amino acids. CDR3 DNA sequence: TGTGCCAGTAGTAGGAGGGGTAGCAATCAGCCCCAGCATTTT. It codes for CASSRRGSNQPQHF. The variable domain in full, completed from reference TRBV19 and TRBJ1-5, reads DGGITQSPKYLFRKEGQNVTLSCEQNLNHDAMYWYRQDPGQGLRLIYYSQIVNDFQKGDIAEGYSVSREKKESFPLTVTSAQKNPTAFYLCASSRRGSNQPQHFGDGTRLSIL.

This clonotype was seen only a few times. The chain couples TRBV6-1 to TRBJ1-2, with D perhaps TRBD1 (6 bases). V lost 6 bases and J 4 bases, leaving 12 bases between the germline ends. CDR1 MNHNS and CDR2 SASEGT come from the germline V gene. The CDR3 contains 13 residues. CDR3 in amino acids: CASRPGDAYGYTF. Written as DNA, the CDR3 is TGTGCCAGCAGGCCAGGGGACGCCTATGGCTACACCTTC.